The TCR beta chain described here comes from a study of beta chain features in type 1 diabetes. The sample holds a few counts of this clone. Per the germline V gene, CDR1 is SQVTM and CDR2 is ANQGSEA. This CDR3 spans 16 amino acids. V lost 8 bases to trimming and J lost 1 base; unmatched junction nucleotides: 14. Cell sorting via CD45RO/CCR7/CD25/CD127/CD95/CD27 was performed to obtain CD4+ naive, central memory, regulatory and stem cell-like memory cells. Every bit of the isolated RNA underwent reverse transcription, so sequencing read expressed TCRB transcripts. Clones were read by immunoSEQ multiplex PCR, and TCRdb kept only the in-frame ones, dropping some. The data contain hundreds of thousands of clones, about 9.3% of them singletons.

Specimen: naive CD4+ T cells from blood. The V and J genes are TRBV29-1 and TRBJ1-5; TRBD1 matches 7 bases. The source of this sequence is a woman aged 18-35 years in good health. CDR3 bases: TGCAGCCCCGAGGGTTCCGGGACAGCAAGCAATCAGCCCCAGCATTTT. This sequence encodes CSPEGSGTASNQPQHF.